This TCR beta chain originates from a study of identifying expanded T cells in peripheral blood. Findings of the study overall: Across healthy donors, higher total template counts meant significantly greater roughly two-week count variance. Differentially abundant clones: around 1.2 between replicates, 15 to 17 at about two weeks, more than 18 at four.

During the collection period, no donor immune events like infections were recorded. Germline CDR1 reads MNHNY; CDR2 reads SVGAGI (reference sequence). The CDR3 consists of 14 residues. With V trimmed by 8 bases and J by 7 bases, 11 bases remained unmatched. Generated by immunoSEQ multiplex PCR, the TCRdb table keeps only in-frame clones and is missing some. The sample lists 100,000 to 150,000 clones, about four fifths seen once, with around 3.3% in the top ten. Turning to this clone: Its specificity is unknown.

Sequencing was carried out using blood. The receptor's source is a person between 18 and 69 years old in good health. V is TRBV6-6 and J is TRBJ1-3, with 7 positions matching TRBD1. This chain's CDR3 is CASGLTGQSNTIYF. The CDR3 DNA reads as TGTGCCAGCGGATTGACAGGGCAATCTAACACCATATATTTT.